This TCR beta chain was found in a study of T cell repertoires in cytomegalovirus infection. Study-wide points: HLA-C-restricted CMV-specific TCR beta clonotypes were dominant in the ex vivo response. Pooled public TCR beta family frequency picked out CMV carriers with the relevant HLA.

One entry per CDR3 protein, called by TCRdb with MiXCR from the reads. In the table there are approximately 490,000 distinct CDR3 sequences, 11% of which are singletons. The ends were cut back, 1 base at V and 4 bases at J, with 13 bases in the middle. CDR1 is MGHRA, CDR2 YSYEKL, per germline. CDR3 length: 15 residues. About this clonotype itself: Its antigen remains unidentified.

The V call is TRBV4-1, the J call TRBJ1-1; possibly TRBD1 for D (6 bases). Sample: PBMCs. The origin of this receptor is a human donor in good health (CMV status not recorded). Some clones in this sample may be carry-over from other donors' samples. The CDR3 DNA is TGCGCCAGCAGCCAAGGGGGGGGCAGGGGCACTGAAGCTTTCTTT. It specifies CASSQGGGRGTEAFF.